This T cell receptor beta chain was profiled in a study of blood T cells in healthy people across ages. Primed by a sample-barcoded 5' primer and a J-beta primer mix, a second PCR proceeded for 7 to 11 cycles. A template-switch adaptor that had 12 random nucleotides put a tag on each cDNA molecule. Paired-end reads containing CDR3 totaled no fewer than 3 million for each sample. MiXCR, run by TCRdb on the 5' RACE reads, gives a single entry per CDR3 protein. This sample has over a million distinct CDR3 sequences; roughly 43% occur once, and the top ten carry less than 5%. This clonotype has only a few counts. Its antigen is undetermined. The study, taken as a whole, reports: PBMCs went unsorted, and a conclusive naive versus antigen-experienced comparison was therefore prevented.

Per germline, CDR1 MRHNA and CDR2 SNTAGT. The junction had 4 bases not matched to a gene; V was cut back by 3 bases and J by 2 bases. The CDR3 is made up of 15 amino acids. The source material was blood. This receptor was obtained from a woman between 18 and 29 years old in good health. The chain employs TRBV6-4 and TRBJ2-3, with 8 bases identical to TRBD1. CDR3 sequence reads: CASSERDRHTDTQYF. CDR3 sequence (DNA): TGTGCCAGCAGTGAAAGGGACAGGCACACAGATACGCAGTATTTT.